This T cell receptor beta chain was documented in a study of T cells in Graves' hyperthyroidism and ophthalmopathy. CDR1 is SEHNR and CDR2 is FQNEAQ in the germline V gene (reference sequence). V was shortened by 11 bases and J by 3 bases, with 13 bases between the two germline ends. CDR3 size: 12 residues. Study results and limitations: Most clonotypes expanded in thyroid above 0.001 were likewise present in blood.

Reasons for excluding patients were uncontrolled infection, other autoimmune disease, pregnancy or lactation. Any symptoms of ophthalmopathy came after the first hyperthyroidism diagnosis, from which the blood sample dates. Each 10 ml fresh peripheral blood draw supplied the PBMCs. On this clonotype itself: Its matching antigen is unknown.

What was amplified from RNA transcripts were TCR beta CDR3 regions. The study used the HTBI primer set for a first-round RT-PCR of the TCR CDR3. MiXCR, run by TCRdb on the multiplex PCR reads, gives a single entry per CDR3 protein. The sample yields some 370,000 distinct CDR3 sequences, about a sixth seen once. The chain combines TRBV7-9 with TRBJ1-1; D gene uncertain. Material: blood. This receptor was obtained from a woman aged 25 to 39 with Graves' hyperthyroidism that later progressed to Graves' ophthalmopathy. The CDR3, as DNA: TGTGCCGGGCGATCGCGAGACACTGAAGCTTTCTTT. Protein sequence: CAGRSRDTEAFF. The full variable domain, with the rest looked up from reference TRBV7-9 and TRBJ1-1, is DTGVSQNPRHKITKRGQNVTFRCDPISEHNRLYWYRQTLGQGPEFLTYFQNEAQLEKSRLLSDRFSAERPKGSFSTLEIQRTEQGDSAMYLCAGRSRDTEAFFGQGTRLTVV.